Each of the 31 T cell receptor beta chains below was sequenced from the same sample in a study of blood T cell repertoires in COVID-19. TCRdb's table, derived via immunoSEQ multiplex PCR, lists solely in-frame clones and lacks some. The sample has around 100,000 clones, roughly nine tenths seen once; the top ten hold roughly 2.1%. Sequenced material: peripheral blood. The origin of the receptors is a man aged 50 to 59 with active COVID-19.

On this clone: One end of the junction is discordant with germline, which a read error may explain. The genes are TRBV6-1 and TRBJ2-2, with D perhaps matching TRBD2 (5 bases). The germline V gene encodes CDR1 MNHNS and CDR2 SASEGT. The CDR3 runs to 13 residues. The CDR3 region is CASREGAGGELFF. CDR3 in DNA: TGTGCCAGCAGAGAAGGCGCGGGCGGGGAGCTGTTTTTT.

This clone is a singleton in its sample. The chain links TRBV7-6 to TRBJ2-2, with 8 bases aligning to TRBD1. V trimming: 3 bases; J trimming: 2 bases; junction bases outside the gene matches: 8. CDR3 length: 17 residues. CDR1 and CDR2 from the germline V gene are SGHVS and FNYEAQ. In nucleotides, the CDR3 is TGTGCCAGCAGCTTTAATCCAGGACAGGGTAACACCGGGGAGCTGTTTTTT. This encodes CASSFNPGQGNTGELFF.

The chain joins TRBV11-2 to TRBJ2-2; D not certain. V was shortened by 1 base and J by 4 bases, with 4 bases between the two germline ends. Germline V gives CDR1 SGHAT, CDR2 FQNNGV. The CDR3 runs to 13 residues. CDR3 coding DNA: TGTGCCAGCAGCTTAGTTCGCACCGGGGAGCTGTTTTTT. Protein product: CASSLVRTGELFF.

The V and J genes are TRBV2 and TRBJ1-1; D uncertain. CDR1 and CDR2 (germline): SNHLY, FYNNEI. The CDR3 is 13 amino acids. Trimming cost V 5 bases and J 2 bases, with 9 bases left between them. CDR3 nucleotide sequence: TGTGCCAGCAGTTTGGCCCTTAACACTGAAGCTTTCTTT. This sequence encodes CASSLALNTEAFF.

V and J are TRBV4-2 and TRBJ1-4; the D gene is possibly TRBD1 (6 bases). There are 16 residues in the CDR3. The V end lost 0 bases, the J end lost 11 bases, and 19 bases lay between the germline ends. Looked up from germline, CDR1 is LGHNA and CDR2 is YNFKEQ. CDR3 loop: CASSQDRGRGAEKLFF. The DNA for the CDR3 is TGTGCCAGCAGCCAAGATAGGGGCAGGGGAGCTGAGAAACTGTTTTTT.

The chain employs TRBV9 and TRBJ2-5; 7 bases match TRBD1. CDR1 SGDLS and CDR2 YYNGEE come from the germline V gene. The CDR3 loop spans 13 amino acids. The J segment lost 5 bases and the V segment lost 2 bases, leaving 3 bases of the junction unmatched. The CDR3 DNA reads as TGTGCCAGCAGCGTCCGGGACAGTGAGACCCAGTACTTC. Translation: CASSVRDSETQYF.

The rearrangement links TRBV6-6 to TRBJ2-7, with 7 bases fitting TRBD1. The V segment lost 4 bases and the J segment 3 bases; nucleotides outside the gene matches: 9. The CDR3 spans 15 residues. Germline loops: CDR1 MNHNY, CDR2 SVGAGI (reference sequence). The CDR3 loop is CASSSKGTANYEQYF. Written as DNA, the CDR3 is TGTGCCAGCAGTTCAAAAGGGACAGCGAACTACGAGCAGTACTTC.

V usage is TRBV5-4 and J usage is TRBJ1-4, with 10 bases fitting TRBD1. The CDR3 has 16 amino acids. The germline CDR1 and CDR2 sequences are SGHNT and YYREEE (reference sequence). V lost 4 bases and J lost 6; bases outside the gene matches: 9. DNA of the CDR3: TGTGCCAGCAGCGCCGCAGCCGGGACAGGGGATGAAAAACTGTTTTTT. As protein: CASSAAAGTGDEKLFF.

J is TRBJ2-5 and V is TRBV5-1, with D possibly TRBD2 on 6 matching bases. The CDR3 is 14 amino acids. Germline V gene data show CDR1 as SGHRS and CDR2 as YFSETQ. V gave up 0 bases and J gave up 7 bases, with 13 bases separating them. The CDR3 bases are TGCGCCAGCAGCTTGGAGTTAGCGGTCGGGACCCAGTACTTC. Its protein product is CASSLELAVGTQYF.

The rearrangement links TRBV7-9 to TRBJ2-1; 11 bases align to TRBD2. The germline gives CDR1 SEHNR, CDR2 FQNEAQ (reference sequence). The V and J ends lost 4 bases and 2 bases, in that order; junction bases with no gene match: 4. There are 16 residues in the CDR3. The DNA for the CDR3 is TGTGCCAGCAGCTACCCGGGACTAGCGGCCTACAATGAGCAGTTCTTC. Encoded protein: CASSYPGLAAYNEQFF.

For this clone: The final CDR3 position lacks the conserved phenylalanine or tryptophan, pointing to a likely read error. The DNA is left out, because the CDR3 cannot be placed on it with certainty; the CDR3 is given as TCRdb lists it. V is TRBV5-8 and J is TRBJ2-7; no check of the table's D call, TRBD1, against the DNA was made. The CDR3 sequence runs 12 residues, both termini included. Germline V lookup: CDR1 SGHTS, CDR2 YDEGEE. Here the CDR3 reads CASSAGTGPITS.

Only one count was recorded for this clone. The chain joins TRBV15 to TRBJ2-2; maybe TRBD2 (7 bases). The germline V and J ends were trimmed by 0 bases and 6 bases, with 17 bases remaining between them. This CDR3 spans 17 amino acids. CDR1 LNHNV and CDR2 YYDKDF come from the germline V gene (reference sequence). The CDR3 spells CATSRDRRGGGAGELFF. The CDR3 DNA sequence: TGTGCCACCAGCAGAGATCGTCGGGGAGGGGGAGCCGGGGAGCTGTTTTTT.

The CDR3 loop reads CASSISYGEQYF. The CDR3 nucleotides read TGTGCCAGTAGTATCTCCTACGGCGAGCAGTACTTC. The chain couples TRBV19 to TRBJ2-7; D not certain. The CDR3 has 12 residues. CDR1 and CDR2 (germline): LNHDA, SQIVND (reference sequence). Trimming removed 3 bases from V and 6 bases from J, with 9 bases in between.

The chain links TRBV5-1 to TRBJ1-2, with a weak D call TRBD1 (5 bases). Trimming removed 0 bases at V and 4 bases at J, with 13 bases between. Germline V CDR1 and CDR2: SGHRS, YFSETQ. This CDR3 region has 15 residues. The CDR3 DNA reads TGCGCCAGCAGCTTGGAGTGGGGGGAGGTCTATGGCTACACCTTC. It yields the protein CASSLEWGEVYGYTF.

In this sample, this clone turned up once. J is TRBJ1-2 and V is TRBV5-1; the D is unclear. CDR3 length: 14 amino acids. V lost 4 bases to trimming and J lost 2 bases, with 12 bases between them. CDR1 and CDR2 (germline): SGHRS, YFSETQ. This CDR3 is CASSPDSRNYGYTF. The CDR3 DNA reads as TGCGCCAGCAGCCCGGACTCCCGGAACTATGGCTACACCTTC.

This chain joins TRBV27 and TRBJ1-2; TRBD1 agrees at 7 bases. Germline CDR1 reads MNHEY; CDR2 reads SMNVEV (reference sequence). The CDR3 loop spans 14 amino acids. V gave up 3 bases and J gave up 6 bases; unmatched junction bases: 7. DNA for the CDR3: TGTGCCAGCAGTTTGGTGAGGGGGCGCCATGGCTACACCTTC. This sequence encodes CASSLVRGRHGYTF.

J is TRBJ2-7 and V is TRBV5-1; 7 bases match TRBD1. Germline CDR1 is SGHRS and CDR2 is YFSETQ. The CDR3 is 14 residues long. V lost 1 base, J lost 2 bases, and 3 bases stayed unmatched. CDR3 in DNA: TGCGCCAGCAGCTTGTCCAGGGGGACCTACGAGCAGTACTTC. Residues: CASSLSRGTYEQYF.

The rearrangement joins TRBV7-9 to TRBJ2-5; 13 positions match TRBD2. This CDR3 spans 15 amino acids. Germline-derived CDR1 and CDR2 are SEHNR and FQNEAQ (reference sequence). J gave up 5 bases and V 5 bases, and 5 bases lay outside the gene matches. The CDR3 loop reads CASSAGLAGRETQYF. As DNA, the CDR3 is TGTGCCAGCAGCGCGGGACTAGCGGGGCGGGAGACCCAGTACTTC.

This sequence joins TRBV10-3 and TRBJ1-2, with 8 bases that match TRBD1. From germline, CDR1 is ENHRY and CDR2 SYGVKD. V lost 7 bases, J lost 10 bases, and 11 bases stayed unmatched. The CDR3 runs to 13 residues. In DNA, the CDR3 is TGTGCCATCACCTCCCCGGGACAGGAGAACTACACCTTC. Its translation: CAITSPGQENYTF.

The chain combines TRBV29-1 with TRBJ1-1, with D perhaps matching TRBD1 (5 bases). The germline V gene encodes CDR1 SQVTM and CDR2 ANQGSEA. The CDR3 sequence is 12 residues long. V was pared by 4 bases and J by 1 base, with 7 bases between. DNA of the CDR3: TGCAGCGTTGGCGGGGGGAACACTGAAGCTTTCTTT. Its protein product is CSVGGGNTEAFF.

This clone was detected ten times or more. This rearrangement joins TRBV29-1 to TRBJ1-1, with a possible D match to TRBD1 (5 bases). V was shortened by 7 bases and J by 5 bases, with 14 bases between the two germline ends. The CDR3 extends over 12 amino acids. The germline gives CDR1 SQVTM, CDR2 ANQGSEA. DNA for the CDR3: TGCAGCGCCGGGTCGGGGGAGACTGAAGCTTTCTTT. It encodes CSAGSGETEAFF.

CDR3 sequence (DNA): TGTGCCAGCAGCTTAACCCAGGGTTCACCCCTCCACTTT. Translated: CASSLTQGSPLHF. The J gene is TRBJ1-6, the V gene TRBV7-9; maybe TRBD1 (5 bases). CDR3 size: 13 residues. V shed 2 bases and J shed 9 bases, with 8 bases lying between them. CDR1 SEHNR and CDR2 FQNEAQ come from the germline V gene (reference sequence).

The chain has TRBV7-9 and TRBJ2-1; weak D call: TRBD1 (5 bases). The V end was cut by 3 bases, the J end by 5 bases, with 8 bases between. This CDR3 region has 13 residues. Germline V gene lookup returns CDR1 SEHNR and CDR2 FQNEAQ (reference sequence). This CDR3 is CASSLTDHNEQFF. The CDR3 nucleotides are TGTGCCAGCAGCTTGACAGATCACAATGAGCAGTTCTTC.

The gene calls are TRBV5-1 and TRBJ2-1; TRBD2 matches at 11 bases. The J segment lost 7 bases and the V segment lost 1 base, leaving 7 bases of the junction unmatched. This CDR3 region has 16 residues. Germline V gene lookup returns CDR1 SGHRS and CDR2 YFSETQ. CDR3 region: CASSLSPGLAVNEQFF. The CDR3 DNA sequence: TGCGCCAGCAGCTTGTCCCCGGGACTAGCGGTTAATGAGCAGTTCTTC.

The chain joins TRBV2 to TRBJ2-3, with TRBD2 matching 10 bases. Trimming at V came to 5 bases and at J to 6 bases, leaving 5 bases not matched to a gene. Per the germline V gene, CDR1 is SNHLY and CDR2 is FYNNEI. This CDR3 region has 14 residues. CDR3 in DNA: TGTGCCAGCAGTTGGACTAGCGGTGGGGATACGCAGTATTTT. It codes for CASSWTSGGDTQYF.

The V gene is TRBV19, the J gene TRBJ2-5, with no clear D. The germline V gene encodes CDR1 LNHDA and CDR2 SQIVND (reference sequence). The V end lost 1 base, the J end lost 3 bases, and 12 bases lay between the germline ends. The CDR3 has 15 amino acids. The CDR3 DNA is TGTGCCAGTAGTATAGTCAAATTGGGCGAAGAGACCCAGTACTTC. It codes for CASSIVKLGEETQYF.

This clone was seen only once. The chain links TRBV7-6 to TRBJ2-5; TRBD2 matches 10 bases. Germline CDR1 is SGHVS and CDR2 is FNYEAQ. Trimming removed 5 bases from V and 4 bases from J; junction bases left unmatched: 10. This CDR3 is built from 16 residues. The CDR3 sequence: CASSVGTSAVPETQYF. The CDR3 nucleotides are TGTGCCAGCAGCGTCGGGACTAGCGCCGTCCCAGAGACCCAGTACTTC.

The rearrangement joins TRBV6-5 to TRBJ2-5, with a weak D call TRBD2 (6 bases). V shed 6 bases and J shed 2 bases, with 13 bases lying between them. The length of the CDR3 is 14 residues. The germline V gene encodes CDR1 MNHEY and CDR2 SVGAGI. CDR3 loop: CASRASGSQETQYF. The CDR3 nucleotides read TGTGCCAGCAGAGCAAGCGGGTCTCAAGAGACCCAGTACTTC.

The chain joins TRBV9 to TRBJ2-3; weak D call: TRBD1 (6 bases). Germline V CDR1 and CDR2: SGDLS, YYNGEE. CDR3 size: 16 residues. The V end was cut by 3 bases, the J end by 2 bases, with 16 bases between. Here the CDR3 DNA reads TGTGCCAGCAGCGCGCCGGGACACCCTTCCACAGATACGCAGTATTTT. Amino acids: CASSAPGHPSTDTQYF.

The J gene is TRBJ1-1, the V gene TRBV10-3; TRBD1 matches at 8 bases. Losses at the gene ends were 7 bases for V and 1 base for J; bases not matched to a gene: 5. CDR3 length equals 14 residues. In germline, CDR1 is ENHRY, CDR2 SYGVKD. CDR3 DNA: TGTGCCATCACATTAGGACAGGGGAACACTGAAGCTTTCTTT. It codes for CAITLGQGNTEAFF.

The chain employs TRBV7-9 and TRBJ2-1; a possible D gene is TRBD1 (5 bases). Per the germline V gene, CDR1 is SEHNR and CDR2 is FQNEAQ (reference sequence). CDR3 size: 13 residues. V shed 1 base and J shed 6 bases, with 7 bases lying between them. The CDR3 sequence is CASSLGQTNEQFF. The CDR3 DNA sequence: TGTGCCAGCAGCTTAGGACAGACCAATGAGCAGTTCTTC.